The 28 T cell receptor beta chains presented below share a single source sample, sequenced in a study of CD8 T cells in Susac syndrome. Random hexamers were used to reverse transcribe an amount of roughly 0.45 to 1 ug RNA. TCRdb processed the immunoSEQ multiplex PCR reads anew with MiXCR; each CDR3 protein has one entry. This table has 84,000 or so distinct CDR3 sequences, 85% to 95% appearing once. Sequenced: CD8+ T cells from PBMCs. The receptors derive from a human donor with Susac syndrome.

The genes are TRBV4-3 and TRBJ1-1; D gene uncertain. Germline V gene data show CDR1 as LGHNA and CDR2 as YSLEER. This CDR3 is built from 13 residues. Trimming removed 0 bases from V and 5 bases from J, with 7 bases in between. For the CDR3, the DNA is TGCGCCAGCAGCCAAGAAGCGGAAACTGAAGCTTTCTTT. Protein: CASSQEAETEAFF.

The chain carries TRBV9 and TRBJ2-7; TRBD2 aligns across 11 bases. From germline, CDR1 is SGDLS and CDR2 YYNGEE. This CDR3 contains 15 residues. Germline trimming cut 2 bases from V and 2 bases from J; bases unmatched to any gene: 3. Here the CDR3 reads CASSVTSGRTYEQYF. The CDR3 nucleotides are TGTGCCAGCAGCGTTACTAGCGGGAGAACCTACGAGCAGTACTTC.

The V gene is TRBV6-4, the J gene TRBJ2-3; D perhaps matches TRBD2 (5 bases). Trimming removed 0 bases from V and 6 bases from J, with 13 bases in between. Germline assignment: CDR1 MRHNA and CDR2 SNTAGT. This CDR3 is built from 15 residues. For the CDR3, the DNA is TGTGCCAGCAGTGACTCGGGCGGGTTCGGGGATACGCAGTATTTT. Amino acid sequence: CASSDSGGFGDTQYF.

The chain employs TRBV12-3 or TRBV12-4 and TRBJ2-7; tentatively, D is TRBD2 (5 bases). Trimming shortened V by 7 bases and J by 7 bases, and 17 bases separated the two germline ends. This CDR3 comprises 13 residues. The CDR3 sequence is CASNINRRDEQYF. The CDR3 DNA is TGTGCCAGCAACATAAACCGCCGGGATGAGCAGTACTTC.

The chain has TRBV4-3 and TRBJ2-4; 11 bases align to TRBD2. Trimming cost V 0 bases and J 3 bases; bases outside gene matches: 13. This CDR3 is 20 amino acids long. The germline gives CDR1 LGHNA, CDR2 YSLEER. This CDR3 reads CASSQEPLGLAVEGKNIQYF. DNA of the CDR3: TGCGCCAGCAGCCAAGAGCCACTGGGACTAGCGGTCGAGGGCAAAAACATTCAGTACTTC.

CDR3 amino acids: CASSPRGSMINEQYF. In nucleotides, the CDR3 is TGTGCCAGCAGCCCAAGAGGTAGTATGATTAACGAGCAGTACTTC. The chain joins TRBV14 to TRBJ2-7, with D unresolved. The CDR3 length is 15 residues. The germline V and J ends were trimmed by 4 bases and 5 bases, with 18 bases remaining between them. Per germline, CDR1 SGHDN and CDR2 FVKESK.

This chain uses TRBV2 with TRBJ2-1; 8 positions match TRBD2. J lost 0 bases, V lost 4 bases, and 11 bases had no gene match. The CDR3 has 18 residues. Germline-derived CDR1 and CDR2 are SNHLY and FYNNEI. CDR3 sequence: CASSGRTSLSSSYNEQFF. The DNA for the CDR3 is TGTGCCAGCAGTGGCCGGACTAGCCTATCAAGCTCCTACAATGAGCAGTTCTTC.

DNA of the CDR3: TGTGCCAGCAGCCCGGACAGGCCTCAAGAGACCCAGTACTTC. This sequence encodes CASSPDRPQETQYF. This rearrangement joins TRBV7-2 to TRBJ2-5; 7 bases are a match to TRBD1. The J segment lost 2 bases and the V segment lost 5 bases, leaving 5 bases of the junction unmatched. The CDR3 is 14 amino acids. Germline values: CDR1 SGHTA, CDR2 FQGNSA.

J is TRBJ2-2 and V is TRBV25-1; TRBD2 agrees at 10 bases. The germline CDR1 and CDR2 sequences are MGHDK and SYGVNS. This CDR3 spans 16 amino acids. V was pared by 3 bases and J by 7 bases, with 8 bases of the junction left unmatched. Written as DNA, the CDR3 is TGTGCCAGCAGTGACCCTAGCGGGAGAAAGGTCGGGGAGCTGTTTTTT. Residues: CASSDPSGRKVGELFF. The whole variable domain, filled in from reference TRBV25-1 and TRBJ2-2, reads EADIYQTPRYLVIGTGKKITLECSQTMGHDKMYWYQQDPGMELHLIHYSYGVNSTEKGDLSSESTVSRIRTEHFPLTLESARPSHTSQYLCASSDPSGRKVGELFFGEGSRLTVL.

J is TRBJ2-5 and V is TRBV2; perhaps TRBD2 as D (5 bases). V shed 6 bases and J shed 1 base, with 6 bases lying between them. There are 12 residues in the CDR3. CDR1 is SNHLY and CDR2 is FYNNEI in the germline V gene. CDR3 loop: CASSRGQETQYF. CDR3 DNA: TGTGCCAGCAGCCGGGGCCAAGAGACCCAGTACTTC.

The CDR3 nucleotides are TGTGCCAGCAGCTTAGGATCCGGGAGCACCGCTGGCGGCTACACCTTC. Amino acids: CASSLGSGSTAGGYTF. The rearrangement links TRBV7-9 to TRBJ1-2; D not resolved. V lost 1 base, J lost 8 bases, and 20 bases lay in between. This CDR3 comprises 16 residues. CDR1 and CDR2 from the germline V gene are SEHNR and FQNEAQ (reference sequence).

The rearrangement links TRBV7-8 to TRBJ2-5, with D hard to call. This CDR3 region has 13 residues. V was shortened by 2 bases and J by 2 bases, with 6 bases between the two germline ends. The germline V gene encodes CDR1 SGHVS and CDR2 FQNEAQ. The DNA for the CDR3 is TGTGCCAGCAGCTTATTTCTGCAAGAGACCCAGTACTTC. It encodes CASSLFLQETQYF.

The rearrangement joins TRBV29-1 to TRBJ2-1; possibly TRBD2 for D (6 bases). Trimming pared 4 bases from V and 3 bases from J, leaving 16 bases between. The length of the CDR3 is 15 residues. Germline assignment: CDR1 SQVTM and CDR2 ANQGSEA. The CDR3 sequence: CSVGDDREDYNEQFF. The CDR3 nucleotides read TGCAGCGTTGGGGATGATAGGGAGGACTACAATGAGCAGTTCTTC.

CDR3 DNA: TGTGCCAGCGAAGGCGACAACTACGAGCAGTACTTC. Protein: CASEGDNYEQYF. The chain joins TRBV6-5 to TRBJ2-7; D unclear. The length of the CDR3 is 12 residues. Germline loops: CDR1 MNHEY, CDR2 SVGAGI. V was shortened by 8 bases and J by 3 bases, with 11 bases between the two germline ends.

The chain joins TRBV5-6 to TRBJ2-7; perhaps TRBD1 as D (6 bases). This CDR3 comprises 15 residues. The V gene lost 1 base and the J gene lost 3 bases, with 14 bases spanning the gap. The germline CDR1 and CDR2 sequences are SGHDT and YYEEEE. The CDR3, as DNA: TGTGCCAGCAGCTTGATTCCAGGGGCAAACTACGAGCAGTACTTC. This encodes CASSLIPGANYEQYF.

This CDR3 reads CASSPGQGLAYEQYF. CDR3 sequence (DNA): TGTGCCAGCAGTCCAGGACAGGGCCTGGCCTACGAGCAGTACTTC. This sequence joins TRBV27 and TRBJ2-7; 8 bases are shared with TRBD1. CDR3 length equals 15 residues. Trimming at V came to 5 bases and at J to 2 bases, leaving 8 bases not matched to a gene. Germline V gene sequence: CDR1 MNHEY, CDR2 SMNVEV (reference sequence).

This clonotype has just one count. The rearrangement joins TRBV5-1 to TRBJ2-3, with 10 bases aligning to TRBD2. This CDR3 comprises 16 residues. CDR1 and CDR2 from the germline V gene are SGHRS and YFSETQ. V gave up 5 bases and J gave up 5 bases; unmatched junction bases: 11. In DNA form, the CDR3 reads TGCGCCAGCAGTCCCTTCCTAGCGGGAGTAGAAGATACGCAGTATTTT. Its translation is CASSPFLAGVEDTQYF.

V is TRBV19 and J is TRBJ2-1; 7 nucleotides agree with TRBD1. V shed 5 bases and J 8 bases; nucleotides not matched to a gene: 12. CDR1 LNHDA and CDR2 SQIVND come from the germline V gene (reference sequence). The CDR3 is 15 residues long. DNA of the CDR3: TGTGCCAGTAGTGAGTCCGGGACACAGGGGCATGAGCAGTTCTTC. This translates into CASSESGTQGHEQFF. The full variable domain, in which reference TRBV19 and TRBJ2-1 provide the parts outside the CDR3, is DGGITQSPKYLFRKEGQNVTLSCEQNLNHDAMYWYRQDPGQGLRLIYYSQIVNDFQKGDIAEGYSVSREKKESFPLTVTSAQKNPTAFYLCASSESGTQGHEQFFGPGTRLTVL.

This clonotype appeared a few times. The rearrangement links TRBV7-9 to TRBJ2-3; D assignment may be TRBD1 or TRBD2 (5 bases each). Trimming pared 3 bases from V and 5 bases from J, leaving 6 bases between. This CDR3 has 12 amino acids. CDR1 and CDR2 (germline): SEHNR, FQNEAQ (reference sequence). CDR3 in amino acids: CASSLGEDTQYF. In DNA form, the CDR3 reads TGTGCCAGCAGCTTGGGGGAAGATACGCAGTATTTT. The variable domain in full, with the rest retrieved from reference TRBV7-9 and TRBJ2-3, is DTGVSQNPRHKITKRGQNVTFRCDPISEHNRLYWYRQTLGQGPEFLTYFQNEAQLEKSRLLSDRFSAERPKGSFSTLEIQRTEQGDSAMYLCASSLGEDTQYFGPGTRLTVL.

This clonotype was observed a few times. The J gene is TRBJ2-6, the V gene TRBV12-3 or TRBV12-4; D remains unclear. Trimming left V 2 bases short and J 1 base short, with 0 bases between. CDR3 length: 13 amino acids. The CDR3 coding sequence is TGTGCCAGCAGTTTATCTGGGGCCAACGTCCTGACTTTC. This gives the protein CASSLSGANVLTF.

This chain links TRBV28 with TRBJ2-5; 8 bases are a match to TRBD1. V was pared by 4 bases and J by 3 bases, with 4 bases of the junction left unmatched. CDR3 length: 14 residues. Germline V lookup: CDR1 MDHEN, CDR2 SYDVKM. As DNA, the CDR3 is TGTGCCAGCAGTTCGACAGGGGAGGAAGAGACCCAGTACTTC. It codes for CASSSTGEEETQYF.

The rearrangement links TRBV27 to TRBJ2-7; no firm D call. Germline V CDR1 and CDR2: MNHEY, SMNVEV (reference sequence). The CDR3 loop spans 13 amino acids. V dropped 4 bases and J dropped 3 bases, with 10 bases sitting between them. The CDR3 nucleotides are TGTGCCAGCAGTTCCTGGCTCGGCTACGAGCAGTACTTC. It specifies CASSSWLGYEQYF.

The chain couples TRBV7-9 to TRBJ2-7; TRBD1 is a possible D gene (5 bases). Germline CDR1 SEHNR, CDR2 FQNEAQ (reference sequence). The CDR3 has 14 amino acids. V dropped 5 bases and J dropped 3 bases, with 14 bases sitting between them. The CDR3 DNA reads TGTGCCAGCAGCGCTCTGGACAAGCGCTACGAGCAGTACTTC. It codes for CASSALDKRYEQYF.

V usage is TRBV27 and J usage is TRBJ1-5, with a tentative D call TRBD1 (5 bases). Germline CDR1 reads MNHEY; CDR2 reads SMNVEV (reference sequence). V was clipped by 5 bases and J by 5 bases, with 16 bases between them. This CDR3 is built from 15 residues. CDR3 amino acids: CASSEGQGGYQPQHF. The CDR3 DNA sequence: TGTGCCAGCAGTGAGGGGCAGGGAGGGTATCAGCCCCAGCATTTT.

This clonotype appeared a few times. V usage is TRBV28 and J usage is TRBJ1-5; no clear D gene. Between the trimmed V and J ends, which lost 3 bases and 3 bases, there was a span of 6 bases. The CDR3 is made up of 13 amino acids. Germline assignment: CDR1 MDHEN and CDR2 SYDVKM. CDR3 nucleotide sequence: TGTGCCAGCAGTTTGGCAGTCAATCAGCCCCAGCATTTT. Translated: CASSLAVNQPQHF.

The rearrangement links TRBV7-9 to TRBJ2-7; D gene ambiguous. This CDR3 contains 14 residues. Germline assignment: CDR1 SEHNR and CDR2 FQNEAQ (reference sequence). Trimming shortened V by 5 bases and J by 0 bases, and 11 bases separated the two germline ends. The CDR3 loop is CASSPVVNSYEQYF. CDR3 nucleotides: TGTGCCAGCAGCCCTGTGGTCAACTCCTACGAGCAGTACTTC.

The V gene is TRBV13, the J gene TRBJ2-1; 11 bases are a match to TRBD2. Trimming took 5 bases from V and 0 from J; bases not matched to a gene: 18. Germline assignment: CDR1 PRHDT and CDR2 FYEKMQ (reference sequence). The CDR3 extends over 21 amino acids. CDR3 sequence: CASSTGLASGGMTSSYNEQFF. The DNA for the CDR3 is TGTGCCAGCAGCACAGGTCTAGCTAGCGGGGGGATGACAAGCTCCTACAATGAGCAGTTCTTC. Full variable domain (rest looked up from reference TRBV13 and TRBJ2-1): AAGVIQSPRHLIKEKRETATLKCYPIPRHDTVYWYQQGPGQDPQFLISFYEKMQSDKGSIPDRFSAQQFSDYHSELNMSSLELGDSALYFCASSTGLASGGMTSSYNEQFFGPGTRLTVL.

The CDR3 loop is CASSVGNSDWNTEAFF. The CDR3 DNA follows: TGTGCCAGTAGTGTCGGGAATTCAGATTGGAACACTGAAGCTTTCTTT. The gene calls are TRBV19 and TRBJ1-1; D unclear. Trimming removed 5 bases from V and 1 base from J, with 17 bases in between. Germline-derived CDR1 and CDR2 are LNHDA and SQIVND (reference sequence). This CDR3 has 16 amino acids.